This paragraph covers one TCR beta chain sequence. CD8+CD4-CCR7+CD45RA+ sorting gave the naive CD8 T cells. This entry is derived from a study of molecular identifiers for immune sequencing clone quantification. Bulk TCR libraries used previously described methods and listed TCR primers. TCRdb passed the PCR reads through MiXCR, listing each CDR3 protein once. The sample includes some 96,000 distinct CDR3 sequences, approximately 24% of them seen just once. This CDR3 has 13 residues. V dropped 5 bases and J dropped 10 bases, with 18 bases sitting between them. Looked up from germline, CDR1 is DFQATT and CDR2 is SNEGSKA (reference sequence).

V usage is TRBV20-1 and J usage is TRBJ2-1, with D possibly being TRBD1 (6 bases). The source is a human donor in good health. Some libraries in this study had Jurkat cell RNA spiked in. Sequencing used naive CD8+ T cells from blood, with Jurkat cell RNA spiked in. The sample's subset: FACS-sorted CD8+CD4-CCR7+CD45RA+ naive T cells. The CDR3 protein is CSADRDMGWEQFF. CDR3 coding DNA: TGCAGTGCTGACCGGGACATGGGGTGGGAGCAGTTCTTC.